The 14 T cell receptor beta chains reported below all come from one sample, sequenced in a study of OX40 agonist ivuxolimab in advanced cancers. Library prep was done by the immunoSEQ multiplex PCR assay. TCRdb mirrors the immuneACCESS table, restricted to in-frame sequences. Some clones are absent from its copies; in checked studies, under half trace to an unresolved V gene, and the reason for the others is unknown. The sample contains 43,000 or so clones, approximately 84% of them found a single time. The top ten clonotypes cover 30% to 35% of the sample. Source: CD4+ or CD8+ T cells sorted from blood, taken in a trial of the OX40 agonist ivuxolimab. The receptor set was obtained from an adult with an advanced solid tumor such as melanoma, head and neck, liver or kidney cancer.

V is TRBV6-5 and J is TRBJ2-7; the D gene is possibly TRBD2 (6 bases). This CDR3 contains 15 residues. V was pared by 6 bases and J by 3 bases, with 18 bases between. Per the germline V gene, CDR1 is MNHEY and CDR2 is SVGAGI. The chain's CDR3 is CASRPRDFQLYEQYF. The CDR3 DNA is TGTGCCAGCAGACCCCGGGACTTTCAGCTCTACGAGCAGTACTTC.

This clone was counted a few times. The rearrangement uses TRBV28 and TRBJ2-3; the match to TRBD2 covers 12 bases. The CDR3 extends over 17 amino acids. J lost 6 bases, V lost 4 bases, and 11 bases had no gene match. Germline V gene lookup returns CDR1 MDHEN and CDR2 SYDVKM. CDR3 nucleotides: TGTGCCAGCAGTTCGTCGACTAGCGGGGGATGGGGGGATACGCAGTATTTT. This codes for CASSSSTSGGWGDTQYF.

The chain couples TRBV6-5 to TRBJ2-5, with D tentatively TRBD1 (5 bases). CDR3 size: 12 residues. The V and J ends lost 5 bases and 5 bases respectively, with 9 bases between them. CDR1 and CDR2 from the germline V gene are MNHEY and SVGAGI. DNA for the CDR3: TGTGCCAGCAGTAGGGGTGGGGAGACCCAGTACTTC. This translates into CASSRGGETQYF.

This chain connects TRBV5-1 to TRBJ2-5; 7 bases line up with TRBD2. The length of the CDR3 is 16 residues. Losses at the gene ends were 1 base for V and 1 base for J; bases not matched to a gene: 7. Germline-derived CDR1 and CDR2 are SGHRS and YFSETQ. The CDR3 DNA reads as TGCGCCAGCAGCTTGAGCGGGGCCGCAACCCAAGAGACCCAGTACTTC. Protein sequence: CASSLSGAATQETQYF.

The V gene is TRBV6-5, the J gene TRBJ1-3; TRBD1 is a possible D gene (6 bases). The CDR3 sequence is 16 residues long. Germline-derived CDR1 and CDR2 are MNHEY and SVGAGI. V was pared by 2 bases and J by 1 base, with 12 bases between. The CDR3 spells CASSYRGQLSGNTIYF. The CDR3 DNA sequence: TGTGCCAGCAGTTACCGTGGACAGCTATCTGGAAACACCATATATTTT.

For this clone: No DNA is shown, since the ends of the CDR3 on it are uncertain; the CDR3 is the one TCRdb lists. V gene TRBV21-1 combines with J gene TRBJ1-1; the table's D call of TRBD1 was not tested on the DNA. TRBV21-1 is termed a pseudogene. A total of 21 residues make up the CDR3, ends included. The CDR3 sequence: CASSRYWSGWGQGIRDTEAFF.

The V call is TRBV28, the J call TRBJ1-2, with D possibly matching TRBD1 (6 bases). The CDR3 runs to 13 residues. In germline, CDR1 is MDHEN, CDR2 SYDVKM. The V end was cut by 6 bases, the J end by 2 bases, with 10 bases between. The CDR3 spells CASRPGTNYGYTF. The CDR3 nucleotides are TGTGCCAGCAGACCCGGGACAAACTATGGCTACACCTTC.

V is TRBV5-1 and J is TRBJ2-3; D is unresolved. The CDR3 has 13 residues. V lost 0 bases and J 2 bases, leaving 4 bases between the germline ends. The germline CDR1 and CDR2 sequences are SGHRS and YFSETQ. The CDR3 sequence: CASSLAPTDTQYF. In nucleotides, the CDR3 is TGCGCCAGCAGCTTGGCCCCCACAGATACGCAGTATTTT.

The gene calls are TRBV6-1 and TRBJ2-7, with 8 bases lining up with TRBD1. J was trimmed by 4 bases and V by 7 bases; bases with no gene match: 6. Per the germline V gene, CDR1 is MNHNS and CDR2 is SASEGT. This CDR3 has 13 residues. The DNA of the CDR3 is TGTGCCAGCATTCGAGACAGGGGTTACGAGCAGTACTTC. Translation gives CASIRDRGYEQYF.

The chain recombines TRBV27 with TRBJ2-4; D tentatively fits TRBD1 or TRBD2 (5 bases each). The germline V and J ends were trimmed by 5 bases and 1 base, with 12 bases remaining between them. The germline CDR1 and CDR2 sequences are MNHEY and SMNVEV (reference sequence). The CDR3 covers 15 residues. The CDR3 loop is CASSTGRSAKNIQYF. The CDR3 coding sequence is TGTGCCAGCAGTACGGGACGGTCGGCCAAAAACATTCAGTACTTC.

The chain couples TRBV15 to TRBJ2-2; 8 nucleotides match TRBD1. From germline, CDR1 is LNHNV and CDR2 YYDKDF (reference sequence). Trimming cost V 3 bases and J 1 base; bases outside gene matches: 1. The CDR3 totals 15 residues. Here the CDR3 DNA reads TGTGCCACCAGCAGGGGGACAGGGAACACCGGGGAGCTGTTTTTT. This encodes CATSRGTGNTGELFF.

The gene calls are TRBV30 and TRBJ2-7, with a possible D match to TRBD1 (5 bases). The CDR3 is 15 amino acids. Germline V gene lookup returns CDR1 GTSNPN and CDR2 SVGIG (reference sequence). V was cut by 1 base and J by 7 bases, with 20 bases left in between. Written as DNA, the CDR3 is TGTGCCTGGAGTGGAAGACCGAGCTCAGGGAAAGAGCAGTACTTC. Translating gives CAWSGRPSSGKEQYF.

This sequence joins TRBV10-1 and TRBJ1-2; the D is unclear. Germline CDR1 and CDR2: WNHNN and SYGVQD (reference sequence). V lost 0 bases, J lost 7 bases, and 9 bases lay in between. This CDR3 region has 13 residues. The CDR3 spells CASSESAAGGYTF. In DNA, the CDR3 is TGCGCCAGCAGTGAGTCTGCGGCGGGTGGCTACACCTTC.

The CDR3 here is CASSLVGLSNNEQFF. The CDR3 DNA reads TGTGCCAGCAGCTTAGTCGGACTATCCAACAATGAGCAGTTCTTC. This sequence joins TRBV7-3 and TRBJ2-1; a possible D gene is TRBD2 (6 bases). The V gene's germline CDR1 is SGHTA and CDR2 FQGTGA. The CDR3 loop spans 15 amino acids. Trimming cost V 2 bases and J 5 bases, with 13 bases left between them. Complete variable domain (other parts from reference TRBV7-3 and TRBJ2-1): GAGVSQTPSNKVTEKGKYVELRCDPISGHTALYWYRQSLGQGPEFLIYFQGTGAADDSGLPNDRFFAVRPEGSVSTLKIQRTERGDSAVYLCASSLVGLSNNEQFFGPGTRLTVL.